The rows below give T cell receptor beta chains drawn from one sample of a study of T cells in Graves' hyperthyroidism and ophthalmopathy. TCRdb re-called the multiplex PCR reads through MiXCR, storing one row per CDR3 protein. The table has fewer than 450,000 distinct CDR3 sequences, over 11% seen once. Sample: blood. These receptors were obtained from a man aged 50-60 years with Graves' ophthalmopathy. The conserved cysteine and the conserved F or W are not part of the CDR3 here. Each record gives: V gene, J gene, CDR3 length, CDR3 protein.

TRBV6-6	TRBJ2-7	13	ASSYDGTGNYEQY
TRBV5-1	TRBJ2-7	12	ASSLVWTSGEQY
TRBV3-1	TRBJ1-1	11	ASSQSGVSVAF
TRBV20-1	TRBJ2-5	12	SVPRGRAQRTQY
TRBV28	TRBJ2-1	13	ASSFFNGVYNEQF
TRBV27	TRBJ2-7	14	ATKARGLDRGYEQY
TRBV20-1	TRBJ2-7	13	SAREGRQGTYEQY
TRBV11-1	TRBJ2-1	13	ASSRGTTLYNEQF
TRBV12-3/TRBV12-4	TRBJ2-7	11	ASQDYISYEQY
TRBV7-2	TRBJ2-7	15	ASSETAGLAGEYEQY
TRBV5-1	TRBJ2-7	13	ASSPVTSGRTEQY
TRBV30	TRBJ2-1	10	AWSLLRGEQF
TRBV24-1	TRBJ2-2	17	ATSDLPTSGRLNTGELF
TRBV29-1	TRBJ2-5	12	SGALAGNQETQY
TRBV6-6	TRBJ2-2	13	ASSYSGAVTGELF
TRBV28	TRBJ1-1	11	ATSRVRGTEAF
TRBV3-1	TRBJ1-2	12	ASSHRISGYGYT
TRBV20-1	TRBJ1-6	13	SARVKDRFNSPLH
TRBV2	TRBJ1-1	12	ASGQGAENTEAF
TRBV7-9	TRBJ2-7	10	ASSRASSEQY
TRBV18	TRBJ2-5	12	ASSRTGQGETQY
TRBV11-2	TRBJ2-2	10	ASCPRSGELF
TRBV29-1	TRBJ1-1	11	SAKAGTNTEAF
TRBV10-3	TRBJ2-1	13	AISESSGKGLRQF
TRBV2	TRBJ1-2	12	ASSARTGRIGYT
TRBV19	TRBJ2-1	13	ASSTGQGVYNEQF
TRBV2	TRBJ1-4	12	ASTQDGTNEKLF
TRBV5-1	TRBJ2-7	14	ASSLEVGGSSYEQY
TRBV29-1	TRBJ2-7	10	GGGTGGYEQY
TRBV6-1	TRBJ2-1	12	ASRPSGSNNEQF
TRBV18	TRBJ1-4	11	ASSQGANEKLF
TRBV14	TRBJ2-7	14	ASSQDLTGGWYEQY
TRBV6-1	TRBJ2-7	13	ASNPGTDSGYEQY